This TCR beta chain was identified in a study of blood T cell repertoires in COVID-19. The wider study: Specimens from acute and convalescent COVID-19 originated in the United States, Italy and Spain. The cDNA or gDNA used as material had been derived from T cells, B-cell-depleted T cells, or PBMCs.

Under the authors' procedure: By means of reference gene primer amplification, nucleated cell counts were estimated. TCRdb's copy holds only in-frame clones and misses some; the assay was immunoSEQ multiplex PCR. V, J and clone size reflect that table, while D and trimming were determined from the DNA. Here the sample spans a few hundred thousand clones, nearly 90% being singletons. The sequencing input was peripheral blood. The clonotype originates from a man between 18 and 29 years old with active or convalescent COVID-19.

CDR3 region: CASSPGLAAKQETQYF. Written as DNA, the CDR3 is TGTGCCAGCAGCCCTGGACTAGCGGCGAAACAAGAGACCCAGTACTTC. V usage is TRBV3-1 (or the pseudogene TRBV3-2) and J usage is TRBJ2-5, with TRBD2 identical over 10 bases. Germline V gene sequence: CDR1 LGHDT, CDR2 YNNKEL (reference sequence). There are 16 residues in the CDR3. V shed 4 bases and J 2 bases; nucleotides not matched to a gene: 7.